The subject of this entry is one TCR beta chain. As yet, its antigen is unknown. The record originates from a study of T cells in narcolepsy. Notes on the study in general: Comparing one patient's CSF and blood CD4+ clonotypes highlighted HCRT- and TRIB2-specific autoreactive clonotypes. Reportedly, autoreactive clonotypes were serially detected in patients' blood but not controls'.

Clones were sequenced by immunoSEQ multiplex PCR, and TCRdb holds only the in-frame ones, with some missing. The sample has tens of thousands of clones; around 88% are singletons. The CDR3 has 17 residues. The V end was cut by 0 bases, the J end by 0 bases, with 13 bases between. Germline values: CDR1 SGHRS, CDR2 YFSETQ. The sample comprised CD45RA- memory CD4+ T cells from PBMCs. The chain is built from TRBV5-1 and TRBJ2-1; D remains ambiguous. This TCR was sampled from a human donor with narcolepsy. CDR3 coding DNA: TGCGCCAGCAGCTTGGATGGCTACCCAAGCTCCTACAATGAGCAGTTCTTC. Amino acids: CASSLDGYPSSYNEQFF.